These T cell receptor beta chains were read from a single sample in a study of blood T cell repertoires in COVID-19. Clones were sequenced by immunoSEQ multiplex PCR, and TCRdb holds only the in-frame ones, with some missing. Here the sample spans about 240,000 clones, around 90% being singletons. The sample comprised peripheral blood. The source of these receptors is a man aged 55 to 70 who had recovered from COVID-19. Each CDR3 is given with its conserved first and last residue. The order of the fields is clone size, J gene, D gene, V gene, CDR3 DNA, CDR3 protein. The D gene is left open where the match is weak. Expanded clones get a size class; other rows say once, few or many, or leave the size out.

. TRBJ2-3 . TRBV5-1 TGCGCCAGCAGCCGTAGCGGCACAGATACGCAGTATTTT CASSRSGTDTQYF
. TRBJ2-1 TRBD2 TRBV18 TGTGCCAGCTCACCGGGACTAGCGGGGGGGATTGACAATGAGCAGTTCTTC CASSPGLAGGIDNEQFF
. TRBJ1-1 TRBD1 TRBV7-9 TGTGCCAGCAGCTCCCCGGGGACAGTACCAACTGAAGCTTTCTTT CASSSPGTVPTEAFF
. TRBJ1-2 . TRBV21-1 TGTGCCAGCAGCAAGAACAGCAACTATGGCTACACCTTC CASSKNSNYGYTF
. TRBJ1-2 TRBD1 TRBV30 TGTGCCTGGAGTGTAGGGTCAGGGGGGAATGGCTACACCTTC CAWSVGSGGNGYTF
once TRBJ2-1 TRBD2 TRBV11-2 TGTGCCAGCAGCCTTAGCGGGGGACAACCTCGGGAGCAGTTCTTC CASSLSGGQPREQFF
. TRBJ1-4 . TRBV28 TGTGCCAGCACCGCAGTTCTCAATGAAAAACTGTTTTTT CASTAVLNEKLFF
. TRBJ2-7 . TRBV9 TGTGCCAGCAGCGTAGGGTCGCCGGTAGCCCTCTACGAGCAGTACTTC CASSVGSPVALYEQYF
. TRBJ1-2 . TRBV6-5 TGTGCCAGCAGTTACGAGCGGAACTATGGCTACACCTTC CASSYERNYGYTF
. TRBJ2-2 TRBD1 TRBV6-5 TGTGCCAGCAGGTCCACAGGGGGTAGGACCGGGGAGCTGTTTTTT CASRSTGGRTGELFF
. TRBJ2-1 TRBD1 TRBV10-3 TGTGCCGCGACGCGACAGGGACACAATGAGCAGTTCTTC CAATRQGHNEQFF
. TRBJ2-3 . TRBV30 TGTGCCTGGAGTGTCCAGTTGAGTAGCCAGACGACAGATACGCAGTATTTT CAWSVQLSSQTTDTQYF
few TRBJ2-7 . TRBV19 TGTGCCAGTAGCCAGCAGAGGGGGGGGACCTACGAGCAGTACTTC CASSQQRGGTYEQYF
. TRBJ1-3 . TRBV19 TGTGCCAGTAGTAAAGGGAGAGGATACTCTGGAAACACCATATATTTT CASSKGRGYSGNTIYF
. TRBJ1-2 TRBD1 TRBV2 TGTGCCAGCAGTGAAGCGCAGGGGGTGGGTGGCTACACCTTC CASSEAQGVGGYTF
. TRBJ2-5 TRBD1 TRBV5-1 TGCGCCAGCAGCTTGAGGGGGCAGCAAGAGACCCAGTACTTC CASSLRGQQETQYF
. TRBJ1-5 . TRBV12-3/TRBV12-4 TGTGCCACCGCAAGGGGTAATCAGCCCCAGCATTTT CATARGNQPQHF
. TRBJ2-1 . TRBV19 TGTGCCAGTAGTATCGAGGTTAGAGGGTACGATGAGCAGTTCTTC CASSIEVRGYDEQFF
. TRBJ2-1 TRBD1 TRBV29-1 TGCAGCGTCGGCCAGACAGGGGGCTTCACCTACAATGAGCAGTTCTTC CSVGQTGGFTYNEQFF
few TRBJ1-2 TRBD1 TRBV4-2 TGTGCCAGCAGCCAAGGGCCGACAGGGAAAGTCTATGGCTACACCTTC CASSQGPTGKVYGYTF
. TRBJ2-7 . TRBV11-2 TGTGCCAGCAGCTTACTTAGGGGCTACTACGAGCAGTACTTC CASSLLRGYYEQYF
. TRBJ2-3 . TRBV18 TGTGCCAGCTCACCTCCCTCCGGCACAGATACGCAGTATTTT CASSPPSGTDTQYF
. TRBJ1-2 TRBD1 TRBV6-6 TGTGCCAGCAGTTACGAGACAGGGTTCTATGGCTACACCTTC CASSYETGFYGYTF
. TRBJ1-5 . TRBV4-1 TGCGCCAGCAGCCAAAGGCCAAGTGGTTCTGAGGTATTACACAATCAGCCCCAGCATTTT CASSQRPSGSEVLHNQPQHF
. TRBJ1-6 . TRBV30 TGTGCCTGGAGTCTCGGGGGGGAGCGTTCACCCCTCCACTTT CAWSLGGERSPLHF
. TRBJ1-2 . TRBV11-2 TGTGCCAGCAGCTATAGGGGTGGGTCCTATGGCTACACCTTC CASSYRGGSYGYTF
. TRBJ2-1 . TRBV18 TGTGCCAGCTCGGCCTACTCGGACAACAATGAGCAGTTCTTC CASSAYSDNNEQFF
. TRBJ2-5 TRBD1 TRBV6-5 TGTGCCAGCAGTTACAGGACAGGACAAGAGACCCAGTACTTC CASSYRTGQETQYF
. TRBJ2-2 . TRBV3-1/TRBV3-2 TGTGCCAGCAGCCTACAGGACGCGAACACCGGGGAGCTGTTTTTT CASSLQDANTGELFF
. TRBJ1-1 . TRBV6-5 TGTGCCAGCAGTTTTAGGGTAGGGGCTACTGAAGCTTTCTTT CASSFRVGATEAFF
. TRBJ1-1 TRBD1 TRBV4-2 TGTGCCAGCAGCCCCTCGGGACAGGGGGCGCCGGGGACTGAAGCTTTCTTT CASSPSGQGAPGTEAFF
. TRBJ2-3 . TRBV11-3 TGTGCCAGCAGCTTAGCTCCTAGAGGGTATACGCAGTATTTT CASSLAPRGYTQYF
. TRBJ2-7 TRBD1 TRBV29-1 TGCAGCGTTTCGGACAGGGAGCCCTACGAGCAGTACTTC CSVSDREPYEQYF
. TRBJ2-2 TRBD1 TRBV9 TGTGCCAGCAGCCCACGCGCCGGGACAGGGGGCTCCGGGGAGCTGTTTTTT CASSPRAGTGGSGELFF
once TRBJ1-2 TRBD1 TRBV3-1/TRBV3-2 TGTGCCAGCAGCCCCCCCGGGACAGGGACAAATGGCTACACCTTC CASSPPGTGTNGYTF
. TRBJ2-5 TRBD2 TRBV5-1 TGCGCCAGCAGCTTCAGGCCCCTAGCGGGGGGCCAAGAGACCCAGTACTTC CASSFRPLAGGQETQYF
. TRBJ1-3 . TRBV28 TGTGCCAGCATCTCACAGGTCTCTGGAAACACCATATATTTT CASISQVSGNTIYF
. TRBJ1-6 . TRBV28 TGTGCCAGCAGCCTTATACAGGCTCCGAATTCACCCCTCCACTTT CASSLIQAPNSPLHF
few TRBJ1-2 TRBD1 TRBV7-8 TGTGCCAGCAGCTTAGGGACAGGGGAGTATGGCTACACCTTC CASSLGTGEYGYTF
. TRBJ2-4 . TRBV5-1 TGCGCCAGCAGCTTGGAGGGTCGGGGTGTTGGCAACATTCAGTACTTC CASSLEGRGVGNIQYF
. TRBJ2-7 TRBD1 TRBV27 TGTGCCAGCAGGCCGGGGGGACAGGGGCGACACGAGCAGTACTTC CASRPGGQGRHEQYF
. TRBJ2-2 TRBD2 TRBV5-6 TGTGCCAGCAGCTTGATGGGACTAGCTTTCAACACCGGGGAGCTGTTTTTT CASSLMGLAFNTGELFF